One sample yielded the 20 T cell receptor beta chains listed below, sequenced in a study of shared clonotypes between healthy human individuals. Clones were sequenced by immunoSEQ multiplex PCR, and TCRdb holds only the in-frame ones, with some missing. The sample consists of 600,000 to 750,000 clones, over 55% of them appearing once. Sequencing was performed on memory CD4+ T cells sorted from blood. Stated subset: CD45RA-negative fraction. Receptor source: a woman in her twenties or thirties in good health.

The gene calls are TRBV7-9 and TRBJ2-1; 10 bases match TRBD2. Germline CDR1 reads SEHNR; CDR2 reads FQNEAQ (reference sequence). The V and J ends lost 8 bases and 7 bases, in that order; junction bases with no gene match: 11. The CDR3 spans 15 residues. Here the CDR3 reads CASFGGLAGANEQFF. The CDR3 coding sequence is TGTGCCAGCTTCGGGGGGCTAGCGGGAGCGAATGAGCAGTTCTTC.

The genes are TRBV7-2 and TRBJ2-3, with TRBD2 as a possible D gene (6 bases). The CDR3 has 15 amino acids. Germline lookup yields CDR1 SGHTA and CDR2 FQGNSA. The germline V and J ends were trimmed by 5 bases and 1 base, with 13 bases remaining between them. DNA for the CDR3: TGTGCCAGCAGCCCTCGGGTAGCGGGCACAGATACGCAGTATTTT. Translation: CASSPRVAGTDTQYF.

The chain is built from TRBV7-8 and TRBJ2-5, with 10 bases aligning to TRBD1. Germline V gene data show CDR1 as SGHVS and CDR2 as FQNEAQ. V lost 5 bases and J lost 5; bases outside the gene matches: 8. The CDR3 contains 15 residues. In DNA form, the CDR3 reads TGTGCCAGCAGCCACGACAGGGGGCGGGCGGAGACCCAGTACTTC. This translates into CASSHDRGRAETQYF.

The V and J genes are TRBV7-9 and TRBJ1-2; tentatively, D is TRBD1 (5 bases). Germline CDR1 is SEHNR and CDR2 is FQNEAQ (reference sequence). Trimming removed 2 bases from V and 7 bases from J, with 14 bases in between. The CDR3 extends over 14 amino acids. CDR3 amino acids: CASSLTVLGAGYTF. The CDR3 nucleotides are TGTGCCAGCAGCTTAACGGTATTAGGGGCTGGCTACACCTTC.

J is TRBJ1-4 and V is TRBV4-2; D might be TRBD1 (5 bases). CDR1 is LGHNA and CDR2 is YNFKEQ in the germline V gene. V was pared by 0 bases and J by 5 bases, with 10 bases between. CDR3 length: 15 amino acids. The CDR3 sequence: CASSQEGKGNEKLFF. The CDR3, as DNA: TGTGCCAGCAGCCAAGAGGGTAAGGGGAATGAAAAACTGTTTTTT.

This clone was found once. The V and J genes are TRBV5-1 and TRBJ2-3; 12 bases align to TRBD2. V shed 0 bases, J shed 1 base, and the junction held 3 bases outside the gene matches. The CDR3 extends over 17 amino acids. Per the germline V gene, CDR1 is SGHRS and CDR2 is YFSETQ. CDR3 residues: CASSLGLAGEGTDTQYF. Here the CDR3 DNA reads TGCGCCAGCAGCTTGGGACTAGCGGGAGAGGGCACAGATACGCAGTATTTT.

V gene TRBV15 combines with J gene TRBJ2-1, with TRBD2 identical over 9 bases. V dropped 7 bases and J dropped 7; count of bases not matched to a gene: 8. This CDR3 comprises 14 residues. Germline-derived CDR1 and CDR2 are LNHNV and YYDKDF (reference sequence). The CDR3 loop reads CATTVRGRVNEQFF. In nucleotides, the CDR3 is TGTGCCACCACGGTCCGCGGGAGGGTGAATGAGCAGTTCTTC.

This chain links TRBV28 with TRBJ2-5; 8 bases are a match to TRBD1. The CDR3 contains 15 residues. Germline CDR1 reads MDHEN; CDR2 reads SYDVKM. Germline trimming cut 6 bases from V and 2 bases from J; bases unmatched to any gene: 8. This CDR3 is CASSQGQGPQETQYF. The CDR3 coding sequence is TGTGCCAGCAGCCAAGGACAGGGCCCTCAAGAGACCCAGTACTTC.

The J gene is TRBJ2-1, the V gene TRBV10-2, with D possibly being TRBD2 (5 bases). Germline V gene data show CDR1 as WSHSY and CDR2 as SAAADI. V was shortened by 3 bases and J by 6 bases, with 18 bases between the two germline ends. The CDR3 covers 16 residues. CDR3 sequence: CASSDPTASFGNEQFF. In DNA, the CDR3 is TGCGCCAGCAGTGATCCCACGGCTAGCTTTGGCAATGAGCAGTTCTTC.

This chain joins TRBV11-3 and TRBJ1-1, with D tentatively TRBD1 (5 bases). From germline, CDR1 is SGHNT and CDR2 YENEEA. V was pared by 5 bases and J by 2 bases, with 15 bases between. The CDR3 contains 15 residues. The CDR3 sequence: CASSASGTPNTEAFF. The CDR3 DNA follows: TGTGCCAGCAGCGCGTCCGGGACGCCAAACACTGAAGCTTTCTTT.

V and J are TRBV11-2 and TRBJ2-7; D could derive from TRBD1 or TRBD2 (5 bases each). The germline CDR1 and CDR2 sequences are SGHAT and FQNNGV. Trimming removed 5 bases from V and 1 base from J, with 15 bases in between. This CDR3 comprises 15 residues. For the CDR3, the DNA is TGTGCCAGCAGCGACCAAATTGGGGGATCCTACGAGCAGTACTTC. The encoded protein is CASSDQIGGSYEQYF. The variable domain in full, with the rest retrieved from reference TRBV11-2 and TRBJ2-7, is EAGVAQSPRYKIIEKRQSVAFWCNPISGHATLYWYQQILGQGPKLLIQFQNNGVVDDSQLPKDRFSAERLKGVDSTLKIQPAKLEDSAVYLCASSDQIGGSYEQYFGPGTRLTVT.

This clone was seen only a few times. The chain joins TRBV6-1 to TRBJ2-7, with D tentatively TRBD1 (8 bases). CDR1 is MNHNS, CDR2 SASEGT, per germline. V shed 1 base and J shed 2 bases, with 12 bases lying between them. The CDR3 has 15 residues. The CDR3 coding sequence is TGTGCCAGCAGTGAAGGGACAGGGAGGGCCTACGAGCAGTACTTC. It specifies CASSEGTGRAYEQYF.

This clone came up a few times. The chain joins TRBV19 to TRBJ1-5, with no clear D. This CDR3 is 17 amino acids long. CDR1 and CDR2 (germline): LNHDA, SQIVND (reference sequence). V dropped 3 bases and J dropped 0 bases, with 15 bases sitting between them. CDR3 loop: CASSISAGDNSNQPQHF. For the CDR3, the DNA is TGTGCCAGTAGTATTTCGGCCGGTGATAATAGCAATCAGCCCCAGCATTTT. Complete variable domain (other parts from reference TRBV19 and TRBJ1-5): DGGITQSPKYLFRKEGQNVTLSCEQNLNHDAMYWYRQDPGQGLRLIYYSQIVNDFQKGDIAEGYSVSREKKESFPLTVTSAQKNPTAFYLCASSISAGDNSNQPQHFGDGTRLSIL.

The chain uses TRBV6-1 and TRBJ2-7; no reliable D call. Trimming pared 0 bases from V and 7 bases from J, leaving 19 bases between. This CDR3 has 16 amino acids. CDR1 and CDR2 from the germline V gene are MNHNS and SASEGT. The CDR3: CASSEAQVMPAREQYF. The CDR3 DNA sequence: TGTGCCAGCAGTGAAGCGCAAGTCATGCCAGCTCGGGAGCAGTACTTC.

The genes are TRBV5-1 and TRBJ2-7; 12 bases line up with TRBD1. The CDR3 loop spans 17 amino acids. CDR1 and CDR2 (germline): SGHRS, YFSETQ. J was trimmed by 5 bases and V by 4 bases; bases with no gene match: 13. The CDR3 sequence is CASSPPGQGAIFNEQYF. CDR3 in DNA: TGCGCCAGCAGCCCCCCGGGACAGGGGGCGATTTTCAACGAGCAGTACTTC. Complete variable domain (other parts from reference TRBV5-1 and TRBJ2-7): KAGVTQTPRYLIKTRGQQVTLSCSPISGHRSVSWYQQTPGQGLQFLFEYFSETQRNKGNFPGRFSGRQFSNSRSEMNVSTLELGDSALYLCASSPPGQGAIFNEQYFGPGTRLTVT.

V usage is TRBV10-1 and J usage is TRBJ2-5; D might be TRBD2 (5 bases). Germline CDR1 is WNHNN and CDR2 is SYGVQD (reference sequence). The V gene lost 2 bases and the J gene lost 5 bases, with 9 bases spanning the gap. The CDR3 length is 13 residues. As DNA, the CDR3 is TGCGCCAGCAGTGAGGCTTTAGCGGAGACCCAGTACTTC. This translates into CASSEALAETQYF.

The genes are TRBV11-2 and TRBJ1-4; D perhaps matches TRBD1 (5 bases). V lost 5 bases, J lost 8 bases, and 18 bases lay in between. Per the germline V gene, CDR1 is SGHAT and CDR2 is FQNNGV. CDR3 length: 15 amino acids. This CDR3 reads CASSIRGRGGEKLFF. DNA for the CDR3: TGTGCCAGCAGCATTCGAGGGCGGGGGGGAGAAAAACTGTTTTTT.

This clone was detected once. This clone may be a read error of a much larger clone one base away. The same CDR3 is also encoded by other DNA sequences in this sample. The CDR3 region has the DNA TGTGCCAGCAGTGAAGGTTCTGGGGCCAACGTCCTGACTTTC. This codes for CASSEGSGANVLTF. V is TRBV6-1 and J is TRBJ2-6; D call uncertain. V lost 1 base, J lost 1 base, and 2 bases lay in between. Germline loops: CDR1 MNHNS, CDR2 SASEGT. The CDR3 spans 14 residues.

The chain employs TRBV28 and TRBJ2-7, with a tentative D call TRBD1 (5 bases). This CDR3 contains 12 residues. V was shortened by 5 bases and J by 1 base, with 6 bases between the two germline ends. The germline V gene has CDR1 MDHEN and CDR2 SYDVKM. CDR3 loop: CASSGQSYEQYF. The CDR3 bases are TGTGCCAGCAGTGGACAATCCTACGAGCAGTACTTC.

The V gene is TRBV7-9, the J gene TRBJ2-7; D unresolved. Germline V gene lookup returns CDR1 SEHNR and CDR2 FQNEAQ (reference sequence). V dropped 1 base and J dropped 6 bases, with 10 bases sitting between them. This CDR3 contains 13 residues. The CDR3 is CASSLVGGPEQYF. In nucleotides, the CDR3 is TGTGCCAGCAGCTTAGTGGGCGGCCCCGAGCAGTACTTC.